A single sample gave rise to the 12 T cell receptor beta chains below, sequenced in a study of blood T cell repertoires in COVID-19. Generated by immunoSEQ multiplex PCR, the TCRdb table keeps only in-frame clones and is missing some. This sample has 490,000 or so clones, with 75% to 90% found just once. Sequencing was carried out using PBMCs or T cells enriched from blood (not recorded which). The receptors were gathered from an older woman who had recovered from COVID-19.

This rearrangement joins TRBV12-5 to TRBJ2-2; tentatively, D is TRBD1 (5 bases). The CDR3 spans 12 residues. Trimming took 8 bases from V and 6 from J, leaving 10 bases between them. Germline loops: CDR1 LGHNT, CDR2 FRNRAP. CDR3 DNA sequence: TGTGCTAGTAGGGGTTCAGCCGGGGAGCTGTTTTTT. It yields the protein CASRGSAGELFF. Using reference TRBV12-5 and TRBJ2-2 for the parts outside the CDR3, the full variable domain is DARVTQTPRHKVTEMGQEVTMRCQPILGHNTVFWYRQTMMQGLELLAYFRNRAPLDDSGMPKDRFSAEMPDATLATLKIQPSEPRDSAVYFCASRGSAGELFFGEGSRLTVL.

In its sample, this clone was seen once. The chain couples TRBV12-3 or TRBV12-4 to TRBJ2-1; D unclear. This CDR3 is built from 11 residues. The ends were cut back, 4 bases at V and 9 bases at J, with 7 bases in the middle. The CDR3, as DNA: TGTGCCAGCAGTTGGAGCGTTGAGCAGTTCTTC. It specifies CASSWSVEQFF.

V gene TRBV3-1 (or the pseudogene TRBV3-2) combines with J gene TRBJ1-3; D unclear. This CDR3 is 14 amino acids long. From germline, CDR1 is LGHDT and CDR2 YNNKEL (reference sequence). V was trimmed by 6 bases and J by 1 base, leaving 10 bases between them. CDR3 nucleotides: TGTGCCAGCAGTCCCGAGGCGTCTGGAAACACCATATATTTT. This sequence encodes CASSPEASGNTIYF.

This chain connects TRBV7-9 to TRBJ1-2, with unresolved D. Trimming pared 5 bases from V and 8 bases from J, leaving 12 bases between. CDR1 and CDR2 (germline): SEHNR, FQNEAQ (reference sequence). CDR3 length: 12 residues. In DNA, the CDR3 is TGTGCCAGCAGCCTCACTACGGGGGGCTACACCTTC. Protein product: CASSLTTGGYTF.

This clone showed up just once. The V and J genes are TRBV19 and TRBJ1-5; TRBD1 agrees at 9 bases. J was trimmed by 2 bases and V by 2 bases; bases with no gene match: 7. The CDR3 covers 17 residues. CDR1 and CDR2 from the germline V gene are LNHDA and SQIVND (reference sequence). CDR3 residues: CASSIRHRGLGNQPQHF. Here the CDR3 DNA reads TGTGCCAGTAGTATACGCCACAGGGGGCTAGGCAATCAGCCCCAGCATTTT.

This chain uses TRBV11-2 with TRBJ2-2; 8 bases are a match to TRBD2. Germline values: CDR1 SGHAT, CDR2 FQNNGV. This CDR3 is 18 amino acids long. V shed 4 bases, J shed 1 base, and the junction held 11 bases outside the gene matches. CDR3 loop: CASSSQPSGGRNTGELFF. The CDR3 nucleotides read TGTGCCAGCAGCTCCCAGCCCAGCGGGGGCCGGAACACCGGGGAGCTGTTTTTT. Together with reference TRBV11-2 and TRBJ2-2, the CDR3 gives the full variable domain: EAGVAQSPRYKIIEKRQSVAFWCNPISGHATLYWYQQILGQGPKLLIQFQNNGVVDDSQLPKDRFSAERLKGVDSTLKIQPAKLEDSAVYLCASSSQPSGGRNTGELFFGEGSRLTVL.

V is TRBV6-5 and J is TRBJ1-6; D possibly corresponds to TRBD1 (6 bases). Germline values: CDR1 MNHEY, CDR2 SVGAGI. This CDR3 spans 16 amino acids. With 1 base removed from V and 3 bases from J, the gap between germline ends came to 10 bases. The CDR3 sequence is CASSYLTGDYNSPLHF. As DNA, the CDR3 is TGTGCCAGCAGTTACTTGACAGGAGACTATAATTCACCCCTCCACTTT.

The CDR3 sequence: CASSLVVAGGPNEQFF. The CDR3 DNA reads as TGTGCCAGCAGCTTAGTAGTGGCGGGGGGGCCGAATGAGCAGTTCTTC. V is TRBV7-2 and J is TRBJ2-1; 9 positions agree with TRBD2. Germline V gene sequence: CDR1 SGHTA, CDR2 FQGNSA. Trimming at V came to 1 base and at J to 7 bases, leaving 8 bases not matched to a gene. The CDR3 is 16 amino acids.

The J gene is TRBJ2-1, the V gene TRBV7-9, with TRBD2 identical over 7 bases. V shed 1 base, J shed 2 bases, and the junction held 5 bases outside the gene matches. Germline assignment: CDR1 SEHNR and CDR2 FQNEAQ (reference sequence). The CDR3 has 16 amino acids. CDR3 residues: CASSLVPAGAYNEQFF. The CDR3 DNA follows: TGTGCCAGCAGCTTAGTGCCGGCGGGGGCCTACAATGAGCAGTTCTTC.

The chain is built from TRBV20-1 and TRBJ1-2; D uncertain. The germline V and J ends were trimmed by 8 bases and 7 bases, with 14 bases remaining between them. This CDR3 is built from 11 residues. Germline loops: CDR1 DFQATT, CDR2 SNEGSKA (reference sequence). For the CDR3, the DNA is TGCAGTTGGCCACGATCCCCTGGCTACACCTTC. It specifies CSWPRSPGYTF.

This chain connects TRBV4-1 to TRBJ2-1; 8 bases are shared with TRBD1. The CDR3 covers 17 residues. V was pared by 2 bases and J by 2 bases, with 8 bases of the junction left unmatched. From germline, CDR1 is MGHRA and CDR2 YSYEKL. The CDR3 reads CASSQRGQGITYNEQFF. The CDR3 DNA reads TGCGCCAGCAGCCAACGAGGACAGGGTATAACCTACAATGAGCAGTTCTTC.

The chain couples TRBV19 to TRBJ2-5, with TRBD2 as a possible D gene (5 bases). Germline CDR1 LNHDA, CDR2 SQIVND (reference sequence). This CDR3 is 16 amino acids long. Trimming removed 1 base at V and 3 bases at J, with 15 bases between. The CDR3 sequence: CASSIGDIGEKETQYF. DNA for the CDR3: TGTGCCAGTAGTATAGGAGACATCGGGGAAAAAGAGACCCAGTACTTC.